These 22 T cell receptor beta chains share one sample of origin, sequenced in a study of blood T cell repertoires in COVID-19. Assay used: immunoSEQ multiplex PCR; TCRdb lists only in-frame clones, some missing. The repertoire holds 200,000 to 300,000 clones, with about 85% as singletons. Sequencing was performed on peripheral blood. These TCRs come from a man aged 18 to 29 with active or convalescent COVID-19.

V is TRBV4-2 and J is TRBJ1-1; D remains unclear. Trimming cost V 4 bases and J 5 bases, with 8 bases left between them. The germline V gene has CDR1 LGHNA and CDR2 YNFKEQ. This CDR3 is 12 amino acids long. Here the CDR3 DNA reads TGTGCCAGCAGCCCAGCGAGGACTGAAGCTTTCTTT. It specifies CASSPARTEAFF.

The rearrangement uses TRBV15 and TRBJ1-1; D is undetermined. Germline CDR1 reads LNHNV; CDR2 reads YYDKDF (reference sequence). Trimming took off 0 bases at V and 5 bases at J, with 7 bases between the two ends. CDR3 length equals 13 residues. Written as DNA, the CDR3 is TGTGCCACCAGCAGAGATCGAGGGACTGAAGCTTTCTTT. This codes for CATSRDRGTEAFF.

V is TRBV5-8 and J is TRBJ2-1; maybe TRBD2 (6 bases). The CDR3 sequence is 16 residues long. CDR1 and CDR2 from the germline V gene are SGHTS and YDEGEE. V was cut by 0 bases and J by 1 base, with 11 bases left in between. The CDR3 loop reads CASSLDGGSSYNEQFF. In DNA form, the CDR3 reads TGTGCCAGCAGCTTGGATGGAGGGTCTTCCTACAATGAGCAGTTCTTC.

The CDR3 reads CASSFRPASGYNEQFF. In DNA form, the CDR3 reads TGTGCCAGCAGCTTTCGTCCGGCTAGCGGGTACAATGAGCAGTTCTTC. The V call is TRBV11-2, the J call TRBJ2-1, with TRBD2 matching 8 bases. V was clipped by 3 bases and J by 4 bases; unmatched bases: 8. The CDR3 is 16 residues long. Germline values: CDR1 SGHAT, CDR2 FQNNGV.

CDR3 sequence: CASLPSGSGNTIYF. CDR3 coding DNA: TGTGCCAGTTTACCCTCAGGGTCTGGAAACACCATATATTTT. The chain couples TRBV7-9 to TRBJ1-3; tentative D call: TRBD1 (5 bases). Germline CDR1 and CDR2: SEHNR and FQNEAQ (reference sequence). The CDR3 extends over 14 amino acids. Between the trimmed V and J ends, which lost 9 bases and 1 base, there was a span of 13 bases.

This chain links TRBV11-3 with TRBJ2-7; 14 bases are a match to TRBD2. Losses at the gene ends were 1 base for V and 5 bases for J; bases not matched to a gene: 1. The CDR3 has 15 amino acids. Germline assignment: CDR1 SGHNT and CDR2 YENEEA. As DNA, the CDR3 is TGTGCCAGCAGCTTAGGGGGACTAGCGGGAGACGAGCAGTACTTC. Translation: CASSLGGLAGDEQYF.

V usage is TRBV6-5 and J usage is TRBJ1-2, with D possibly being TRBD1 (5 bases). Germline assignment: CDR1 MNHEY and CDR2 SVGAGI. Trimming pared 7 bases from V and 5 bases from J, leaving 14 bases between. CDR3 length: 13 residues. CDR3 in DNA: TGTGCCAGCATGCCGGGGGTCGGATATGGCTACACCTTC. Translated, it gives CASMPGVGYGYTF.

The DNA for the CDR3 is TGTGCCAGTATTGGGAGGTACGGCTATGGCTACACCTTC. This sequence encodes CASIGRYGYGYTF. The chain couples TRBV19 to TRBJ1-2, with D unresolved. With 7 bases removed from V and 4 bases from J, the gap between germline ends came to 13 bases. This CDR3 region has 13 residues. Germline CDR1 and CDR2: LNHDA and SQIVND (reference sequence).

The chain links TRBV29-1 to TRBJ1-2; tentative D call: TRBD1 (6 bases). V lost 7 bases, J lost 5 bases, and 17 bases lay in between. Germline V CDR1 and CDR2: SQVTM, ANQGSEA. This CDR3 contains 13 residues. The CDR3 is CSADREDRYGYTF. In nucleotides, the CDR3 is TGCAGCGCGGACAGAGAAGACCGTTATGGCTACACCTTC.

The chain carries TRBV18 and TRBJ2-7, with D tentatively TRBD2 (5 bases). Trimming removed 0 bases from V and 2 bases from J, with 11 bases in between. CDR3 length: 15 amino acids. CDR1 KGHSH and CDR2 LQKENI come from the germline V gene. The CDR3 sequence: CASSPPSVGTYEQYF. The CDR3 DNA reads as TGTGCCAGCTCACCACCGAGCGTCGGGACCTACGAGCAGTACTTC.

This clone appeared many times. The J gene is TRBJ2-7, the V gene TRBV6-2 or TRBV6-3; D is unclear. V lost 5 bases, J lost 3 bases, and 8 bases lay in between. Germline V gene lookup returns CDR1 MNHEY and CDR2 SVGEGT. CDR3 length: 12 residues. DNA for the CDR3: TGTGCCAGCAGTCAGAAAATCTACGAGCAGTACTTC. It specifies CASSQKIYEQYF.

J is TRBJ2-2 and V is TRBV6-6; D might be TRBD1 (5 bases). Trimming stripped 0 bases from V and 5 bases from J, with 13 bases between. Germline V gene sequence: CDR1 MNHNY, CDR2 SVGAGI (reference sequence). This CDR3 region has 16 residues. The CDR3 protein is CASSYSESGATGELFF. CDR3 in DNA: TGTGCCAGCAGTTACTCGGAAAGTGGGGCGACCGGGGAGCTGTTTTTT.

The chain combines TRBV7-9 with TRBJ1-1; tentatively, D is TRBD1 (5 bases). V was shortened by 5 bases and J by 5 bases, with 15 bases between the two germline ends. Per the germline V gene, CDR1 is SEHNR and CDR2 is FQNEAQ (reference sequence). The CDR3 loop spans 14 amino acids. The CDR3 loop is CASSPDHRGTEAFF. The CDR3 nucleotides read TGTGCCAGCAGCCCCGACCACCGGGGGACTGAAGCTTTCTTT. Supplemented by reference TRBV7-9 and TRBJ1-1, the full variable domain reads DTGVSQNPRHKITKRGQNVTFRCDPISEHNRLYWYRQTLGQGPEFLTYFQNEAQLEKSRLLSDRFSAERPKGSFSTLEIQRTEQGDSAMYLCASSPDHRGTEAFFGQGTRLTVV.

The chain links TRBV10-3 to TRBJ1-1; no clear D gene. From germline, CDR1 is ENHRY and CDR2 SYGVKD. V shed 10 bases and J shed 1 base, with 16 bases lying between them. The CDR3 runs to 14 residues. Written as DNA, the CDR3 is TGTGCCAGCCTCTTGAGTCTCGAGAACACTGAAGCTTTCTTT. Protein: CASLLSLENTEAFF.

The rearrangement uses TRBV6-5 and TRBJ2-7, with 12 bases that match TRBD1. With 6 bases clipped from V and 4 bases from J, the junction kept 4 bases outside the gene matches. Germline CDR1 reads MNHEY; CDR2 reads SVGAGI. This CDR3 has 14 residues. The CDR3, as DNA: TGTGCCAGCAGCCGGGACAGGGGGCGGTACGAGCAGTACTTC. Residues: CASSRDRGRYEQYF.

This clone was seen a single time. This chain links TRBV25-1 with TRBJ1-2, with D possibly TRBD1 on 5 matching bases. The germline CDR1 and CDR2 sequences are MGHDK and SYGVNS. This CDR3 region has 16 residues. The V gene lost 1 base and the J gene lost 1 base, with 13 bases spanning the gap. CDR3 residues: CASSEFGDSFNYGYTF. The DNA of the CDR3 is TGTGCCAGCAGTGAATTTGGGGACTCGTTTAACTATGGCTACACCTTC.

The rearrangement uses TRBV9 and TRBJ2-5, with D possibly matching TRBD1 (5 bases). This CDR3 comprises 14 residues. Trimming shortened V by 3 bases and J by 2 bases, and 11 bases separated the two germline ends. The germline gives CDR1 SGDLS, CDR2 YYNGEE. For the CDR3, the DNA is TGTGCCAGCAGCGCCCAGGGTATTCAAGAGACCCAGTACTTC. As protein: CASSAQGIQETQYF.

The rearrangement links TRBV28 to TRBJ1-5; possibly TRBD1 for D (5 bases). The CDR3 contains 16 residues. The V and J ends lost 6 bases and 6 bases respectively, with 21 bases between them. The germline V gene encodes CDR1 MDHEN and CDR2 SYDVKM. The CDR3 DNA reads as TGTGCCAGCAGCCCCGCATCGGGGTTCGGGGGTCAGCCCCAGCATTTT. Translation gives CASSPASGFGGQPQHF.

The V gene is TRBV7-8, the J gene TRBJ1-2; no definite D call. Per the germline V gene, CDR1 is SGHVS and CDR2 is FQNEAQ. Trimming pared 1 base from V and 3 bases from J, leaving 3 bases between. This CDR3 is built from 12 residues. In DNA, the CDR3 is TGTGCCAGCAGCTTAGGAGACTATGGCTACACCTTC. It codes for CASSLGDYGYTF.

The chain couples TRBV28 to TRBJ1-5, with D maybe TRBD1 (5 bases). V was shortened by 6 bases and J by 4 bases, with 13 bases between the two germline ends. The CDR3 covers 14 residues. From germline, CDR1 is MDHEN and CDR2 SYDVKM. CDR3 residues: CASSPGGPNQPQHF. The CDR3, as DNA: TGTGCCAGCAGCCCGGGGGGACCTAATCAGCCCCAGCATTTT.

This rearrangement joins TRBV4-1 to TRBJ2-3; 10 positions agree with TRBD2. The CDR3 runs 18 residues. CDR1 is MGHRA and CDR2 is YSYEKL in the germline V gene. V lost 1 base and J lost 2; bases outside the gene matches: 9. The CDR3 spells CASSQAWASGRSTDTQYF. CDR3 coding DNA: TGCGCCAGCAGCCAAGCTTGGGCTAGCGGGAGATCCACAGATACGCAGTATTTT.

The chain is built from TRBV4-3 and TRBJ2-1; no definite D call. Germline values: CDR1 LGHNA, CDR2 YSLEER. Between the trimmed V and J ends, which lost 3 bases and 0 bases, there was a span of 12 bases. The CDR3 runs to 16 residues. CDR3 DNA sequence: TGCGCCAGCAGCCATCACGTAGAGAGCTCCTACAATGAGCAGTTCTTC. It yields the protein CASSHHVESSYNEQFF.